The 3 T cell receptor beta chains given below trace back to one sample, sequenced in a study of blood T cell repertoires in COVID-19. Assay used: immunoSEQ multiplex PCR; TCRdb lists only in-frame clones, some missing. Of around 170,000 clones in the sample, 80% are singletons; the top ten hold about 7%. Specimen: peripheral blood. The receptor set was obtained from a man in his sixties or seventies with active or convalescent COVID-19.

The chain combines TRBV3-1 (or the pseudogene TRBV3-2) with TRBJ2-3, with 7 bases fitting TRBD2. CDR3 size: 17 residues. V lost 2 bases and J lost 3; bases outside the gene matches: 11. Germline V lookup: CDR1 LGHDT, CDR2 YNNKEL (reference sequence). CDR3 loop: CASSQSRTGLLTDTQYF. For the CDR3, the DNA is TGTGCCAGCAGCCAATCCAGGACGGGACTACTTACAGATACGCAGTATTTT.

The chain couples TRBV10-1 to TRBJ2-2, with a tentative D call TRBD1 (6 bases). CDR1 and CDR2 (germline): WNHNN, SYGVQD (reference sequence). V was trimmed by 3 bases and J by 6 bases, leaving 14 bases between them. CDR3 length: 15 amino acids. The CDR3 here is CASSDPHGTPGELFF. CDR3 nucleotides: TGCGCCAGCAGTGATCCCCATGGGACACCCGGGGAGCTGTTTTTT.

The genes are TRBV30 and TRBJ1-5; TRBD1 agrees at 9 bases. The CDR3 totals 17 residues. Trimming removed 3 bases from V and 3 bases from J; junction bases left unmatched: 12. CDR1 is GTSNPN and CDR2 is SVGIG in the germline V gene (reference sequence). Here the CDR3 DNA reads TGTGCCTGGAGCGACGGGGACAGGGTTGAACCCAATCAGCCCCAGCATTTT. It yields the protein CAWSDGDRVEPNQPQHF.